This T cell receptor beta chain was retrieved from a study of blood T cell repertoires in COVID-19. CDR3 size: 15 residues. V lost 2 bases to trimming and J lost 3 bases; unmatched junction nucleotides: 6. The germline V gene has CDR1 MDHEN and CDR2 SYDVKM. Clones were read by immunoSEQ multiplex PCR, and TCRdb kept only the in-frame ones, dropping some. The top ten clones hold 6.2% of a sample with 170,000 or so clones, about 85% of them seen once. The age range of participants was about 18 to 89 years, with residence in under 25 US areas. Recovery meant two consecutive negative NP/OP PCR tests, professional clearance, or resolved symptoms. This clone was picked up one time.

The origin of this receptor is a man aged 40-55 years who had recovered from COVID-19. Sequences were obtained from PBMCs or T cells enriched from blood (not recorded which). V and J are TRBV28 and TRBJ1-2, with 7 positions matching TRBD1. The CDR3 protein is CASSLVGGTDYGYTF. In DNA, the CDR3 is TGTGCCAGCAGTTTAGTCGGCGGGACAGACTATGGCTACACCTTC.